A selection of T cell receptor beta chains follows, all from one sample in a study of blood T cells in healthy people across ages. TCRdb redid the calling of the 5' RACE reads with MiXCR, one entry per CDR3 protein. The data contain about 680,000 distinct CDR3 sequences, more than 40% of them singletons. The specimen sequenced was blood. These receptors all stem from a woman aged 55-69 years in good health. CDR3s include the opening cysteine and the closing phenylalanine or tryptophan. D genes are given only for firm matches. Not all rows give a size; the values are once, few, many and, for expanded clones, a class.

clone_size,j_call,d_call,v_call,cdr3_nt,cdr3_aa
few,TRBJ2-5,TRBD2,TRBV27,TGTGCCAGCAATCTAGCGGGAGCTGGTAATGAGCAGTACTTC,CASNLAGAGNEQYF
-,TRBJ2-7,TRBD1,TRBV28,TGTGCCAGCAGTTTATATCCGGGACAGGGGCCCTACGAGCAGTACTTC,CASSLYPGQGPYEQYF
-,TRBJ2-5,TRBD2,TRBV7-6,TGTGCCAGCAGCTTTAGCGGGGCTAGCGGGAGAGAGACCCAGTACTTC,CASSFSGASGRETQYF
-,TRBJ2-1,-,TRBV6-5,TGTGCCAGCAGTCGTCCACAGTCTTACGAGCAATACTTC,CASSRPQSYEQYF
-,TRBJ2-7,-,TRBV18,TGTGCCAGCCCACCTACGGTCTACGAGCAGTACTTC,CASPPTVYEQYF
-,TRBJ2-5,TRBD2,TRBV29-1,TGCAGCGTTGAAGGGACTAGCGATCCAAGGGAGCAGTACTTC,CSVEGTSDPREQYF
-,TRBJ2-6,-,TRBV4-2,TGTGCCAGCAGCCAAGTTGGGAGCTCTGGGGCCAACGTCCTGACTTTC,CASSQVGSSGANVLTF
-,TRBJ2-1,TRBD2,TRBV20-1,TGCAGTGGACTAGCGGGCAACAATGAGCAGTTCTTC,CSGLAGNNEQFF
-,TRBJ2-3,TRBD2,TRBV7-2,TGTGCCAGCAGCTTAGTAGTGCGGGAGGCCCCCGCAGATACGCAGTATTTT,CASSLVVREAPADTQYF
-,TRBJ2-5,-,TRBV28,TGTGCCAGCAGTTTGGAATTGGAGGGACGGTACTTC,CASSLELEGRYF
many,TRBJ2-5,-,TRBV6-6,TGTGCCAGCAGTTACCACGGAGCGTACCAAGAGACCCAGTACTTC,CASSYHGAYQETQYF
-,TRBJ1-2,TRBD1,TRBV5-1,TGCGCCAGCGGATTCGGACAGGTCACCCCAAGCTACACCTTC,CASGFGQVTPSYTF
-,TRBJ1-1,-,TRBV15,TGTGCCACCGCCGGGACGTTGAACACTGAAGCTTTCTTT,CATAGTLNTEAFF
many,TRBJ2-6,TRBD1,TRBV18,TGTGCCAGCTCACCACTTGGACAGGGGTTGGCTGGGGCCAACGTCCTGACTTTC,CASSPLGQGLAGANVLTF
-,TRBJ2-5,-,TRBV7-2,TGTGCCAGCAGCCTAGTACTTGGGACCCAGTACTTC,CASSLVLGTQYF
-,TRBJ2-7,-,TRBV7-9,TGTGCCAGCAGCCCCGGGACCGACGAGCAGTACTTC,CASSPGTDEQYF
few,TRBJ2-5,-,TRBV20-1,TGCAGTGCCGGAACGGGGCAGCCGGATGAGACCCAGTACTTC,CSAGTGQPDETQYF
-,TRBJ2-5,TRBD2,TRBV12-3/TRBV12-4,TGTGCCAGCAGCCTCTTAGCGGGAGCCGGGGAGACCCAGTACTTC,CASSLLAGAGETQYF
-,TRBJ2-1,TRBD1,TRBV9,TGTGCCAGCAGCGTAGCAGGGGGCGACTACAATGAGCAGTTCTTC,CASSVAGGDYNEQFF
-,TRBJ1-1,-,TRBV20-1,TGCAGTGCTAGCAGGGACGGGGGAGTCGCTGAAGCTTTCTTT,CSASRDGGVAEAFF
-,TRBJ2-3,-,TRBV20-1,TGCAGCCGGGCGGGCCCCTATTCCAACACAGATACGCAGTATTTT,CSRAGPYSNTDTQYF
-,TRBJ2-7,-,TRBV4-1,TGCGCCAGCAGCCCCCTTCTACGGGGAAACGAGCAGTACTTC,CASSPLLRGNEQYF
few,TRBJ2-5,-,TRBV24-1,TGTGCCACCGGACAGAACCAAGAGACCCAGTACTTC,CATGQNQETQYF
-,TRBJ2-4,TRBD2,TRBV7-2,TGTGCCAGCAGCCCCGCGGGGGGTGGGCAGTACTTC,CASSPAGGGQYF
-,TRBJ2-5,-,TRBV20-1,TGCAGTGCTAGAGATGAGGCCTACCAAGAGACCCAGTACTTC,CSARDEAYQETQYF
few,TRBJ2-3,-,TRBV28,TGTGCCAGCAGACAAGTTACAGATACGCAGTATTTT,CASRQVTDTQYF
-,TRBJ2-7,TRBD2,TRBV28,TGTGCCAGCAGTCCCCCGGGACTAGCGGGAGGAATTGCCTACGAGCAGTACTTC,CASSPPGLAGGIAYEQYF
many,TRBJ2-7,-,TRBV29-1,TGCAGCGTTACCCAAACAGCCGAGCAGTACTTC,CSVTQTAEQYF
few,TRBJ2-3,TRBD2,TRBV12-5,TGTGCTAGTGGGGCGGGGGACACAGATACGCAGTATTTT,CASGAGDTDTQYF
-,TRBJ2-7,-,TRBV7-2,TGTGCCAGCAGCCCTAACAGGGCCCACGAGCAGTACTTC,CASSPNRAHEQYF
-,TRBJ2-5,-,TRBV12-3/TRBV12-4,TGTGCCAGCAGTCAAGACTCACTTCCAGGGAAGGGGCAAGAGACCCAGTACTTC,CASSQDSLPGKGQETQYF
few,TRBJ1-2,-,TRBV20-1,TGCAGTGCTAGCGCCGCGCAGGGCGGCTATGGCTACACCTTC,CSASAAQGGYGYTF
many,TRBJ2-6,-,TRBV13,TGTGCCAGCAGCAACTATACAGCCAACGTCCTGACTTTC,CASSNYTANVLTF
few,TRBJ2-5,-,TRBV20-1,TGCAGTGGGGAAAGGGCGGAGACCCAGTACTTC,CSGERAETQYF
-,TRBJ2-7,-,TRBV10-3,TGTGCCATCGAAGACGGGTCGGGGTCCTACGAGCAGTACTTC,CAIEDGSGSYEQYF
-,TRBJ2-5,-,TRBV20-1,TGCAGTGCTATAGGGGAACTCCAAGAGACCCAGTACTTC,CSAIGELQETQYF
few,TRBJ2-1,-,TRBV5-1,TGCGCCAGCGGGGAGATCGGGGGAGAGCAGTTCTTC,CASGEIGGEQFF
-,TRBJ2-1,-,TRBV21-1,TGTGCCAGCAAATCGGTCGGACTAGCGGGAGGGTGTATATTGAATGAGCAGTTCTTC,CASKSVGLAGGCILNEQFF
-,TRBJ2-1,-,TRBV15,TGTGCCACCAGCCAGGGATCGTGGGGGGAGCAGTTCTTC,CATSQGSWGEQFF
-,TRBJ2-6,-,TRBV30,TGTGCCTGGGGCCCGGGCTCTGGGGCCAACGTCCTGACTTTC,CAWGPGSGANVLTF
-,TRBJ2-1,TRBD1,TRBV9,TGTGCCAGCAGCCAAGGGGTCAGACAGGGCAACAATGAGCAGTTCTTC,CASSQGVRQGNNEQFF
-,TRBJ2-1,-,TRBV27,TGTGCCAGCAGTTTATTAGGGTTCTACAATGAGCAGTTCTTC,CASSLLGFYNEQFF
-,TRBJ2-1,-,TRBV20-1,TGCAGTGCTAGGAAGTGGAGCTCCTACAATGAGCAGTTCTTC,CSARKWSSYNEQFF
-,TRBJ2-7,-,TRBV7-2,TGTGCCAGCAGCCTCCCGCTTAAAGGGGGCTCCTACGAGCAGTACTTC,CASSLPLKGGSYEQYF
-,TRBJ2-3,-,TRBV20-1,TGCAGTGCCCCAGCGGAGTTCAGCACAGATACGCAGTATTTT,CSAPAEFSTDTQYF
-,TRBJ2-5,-,TRBV7-3,TGTGCCAGCAGCTTAAATGGCCTAGCGAGAGTTGGGGAGACCCAGTACTTC,CASSLNGLARVGETQYF